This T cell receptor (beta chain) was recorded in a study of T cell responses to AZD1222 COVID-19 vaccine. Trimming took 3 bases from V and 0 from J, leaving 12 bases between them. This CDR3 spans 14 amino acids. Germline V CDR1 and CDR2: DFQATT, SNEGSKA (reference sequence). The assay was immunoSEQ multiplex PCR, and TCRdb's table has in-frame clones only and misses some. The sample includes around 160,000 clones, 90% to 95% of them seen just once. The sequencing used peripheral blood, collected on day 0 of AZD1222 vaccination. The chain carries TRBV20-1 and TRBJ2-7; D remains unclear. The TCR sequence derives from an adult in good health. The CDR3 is CSASTIPISYEQYF. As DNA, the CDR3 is TGCAGTGCTAGTACGATTCCGATCTCCTACGAGCAGTACTTC.